The clone carrying this T cell receptor beta chain appeared many times. Its antigen is not known. This record belongs to a study of shared clonotypes between healthy human individuals. Study-wide findings and caveats: The sampled material consisted only of blood, and tissue repertoires are likely to differ.

The data were produced by immunoSEQ multiplex PCR, yet TCRdb's version contains in-frame clones alone and is incomplete. The table records 90,000 to 130,000 clones, 68% of them present only once. Germline V gene lookup returns CDR1 SEHNR and CDR2 FQNEAQ (reference sequence). This CDR3 is 16 amino acids long. V shed 7 bases and J 3 bases; nucleotides not matched to a gene: 11. The chain is built from TRBV7-9 and TRBJ2-2; 7 nucleotides align to TRBD2. Sequencing was performed on memory CD8+ T cells sorted from blood. The subset: CD45RO+ cells pooled with CCR7-negative TemRA cells. This clonotype was sampled from a woman aged 25-40 years in good health. DNA for the CDR3: TGTGCCAGCAAGCCGAAAGGACTAGGCGACACCGGGGAGCTGTTTTTT. Encoded protein: CASKPKGLGDTGELFF.